Here is one TCR beta chain with its context. The method was immunoSEQ multiplex PCR; TCRdb's version includes in-frame clones alone and lacks a portion of them. The table records millions of clones, 90% to 95% of them present only once. Trimming took off 4 bases at V and 1 base at J, with 7 bases between the two ends. This CDR3 is 13 amino acids long. Germline V gene lookup returns CDR1 WNHNN and CDR2 SYGVQD (reference sequence). The sample comes from a study of shared clonotypes between healthy human individuals. This chain links TRBV10-1 with TRBJ1-1; D call uncertain. Sequencing was done on a sample of naive CD4+ T cells sorted from blood. As for subset: CD45RA+ positively selected. This sequence originates from a man aged 18 to 30 in good health. DNA for the CDR3: TGCGCCAGCAGTGTGGACTCGAACACTGAAGCTTTCTTT. It translates to CASSVDSNTEAFF.